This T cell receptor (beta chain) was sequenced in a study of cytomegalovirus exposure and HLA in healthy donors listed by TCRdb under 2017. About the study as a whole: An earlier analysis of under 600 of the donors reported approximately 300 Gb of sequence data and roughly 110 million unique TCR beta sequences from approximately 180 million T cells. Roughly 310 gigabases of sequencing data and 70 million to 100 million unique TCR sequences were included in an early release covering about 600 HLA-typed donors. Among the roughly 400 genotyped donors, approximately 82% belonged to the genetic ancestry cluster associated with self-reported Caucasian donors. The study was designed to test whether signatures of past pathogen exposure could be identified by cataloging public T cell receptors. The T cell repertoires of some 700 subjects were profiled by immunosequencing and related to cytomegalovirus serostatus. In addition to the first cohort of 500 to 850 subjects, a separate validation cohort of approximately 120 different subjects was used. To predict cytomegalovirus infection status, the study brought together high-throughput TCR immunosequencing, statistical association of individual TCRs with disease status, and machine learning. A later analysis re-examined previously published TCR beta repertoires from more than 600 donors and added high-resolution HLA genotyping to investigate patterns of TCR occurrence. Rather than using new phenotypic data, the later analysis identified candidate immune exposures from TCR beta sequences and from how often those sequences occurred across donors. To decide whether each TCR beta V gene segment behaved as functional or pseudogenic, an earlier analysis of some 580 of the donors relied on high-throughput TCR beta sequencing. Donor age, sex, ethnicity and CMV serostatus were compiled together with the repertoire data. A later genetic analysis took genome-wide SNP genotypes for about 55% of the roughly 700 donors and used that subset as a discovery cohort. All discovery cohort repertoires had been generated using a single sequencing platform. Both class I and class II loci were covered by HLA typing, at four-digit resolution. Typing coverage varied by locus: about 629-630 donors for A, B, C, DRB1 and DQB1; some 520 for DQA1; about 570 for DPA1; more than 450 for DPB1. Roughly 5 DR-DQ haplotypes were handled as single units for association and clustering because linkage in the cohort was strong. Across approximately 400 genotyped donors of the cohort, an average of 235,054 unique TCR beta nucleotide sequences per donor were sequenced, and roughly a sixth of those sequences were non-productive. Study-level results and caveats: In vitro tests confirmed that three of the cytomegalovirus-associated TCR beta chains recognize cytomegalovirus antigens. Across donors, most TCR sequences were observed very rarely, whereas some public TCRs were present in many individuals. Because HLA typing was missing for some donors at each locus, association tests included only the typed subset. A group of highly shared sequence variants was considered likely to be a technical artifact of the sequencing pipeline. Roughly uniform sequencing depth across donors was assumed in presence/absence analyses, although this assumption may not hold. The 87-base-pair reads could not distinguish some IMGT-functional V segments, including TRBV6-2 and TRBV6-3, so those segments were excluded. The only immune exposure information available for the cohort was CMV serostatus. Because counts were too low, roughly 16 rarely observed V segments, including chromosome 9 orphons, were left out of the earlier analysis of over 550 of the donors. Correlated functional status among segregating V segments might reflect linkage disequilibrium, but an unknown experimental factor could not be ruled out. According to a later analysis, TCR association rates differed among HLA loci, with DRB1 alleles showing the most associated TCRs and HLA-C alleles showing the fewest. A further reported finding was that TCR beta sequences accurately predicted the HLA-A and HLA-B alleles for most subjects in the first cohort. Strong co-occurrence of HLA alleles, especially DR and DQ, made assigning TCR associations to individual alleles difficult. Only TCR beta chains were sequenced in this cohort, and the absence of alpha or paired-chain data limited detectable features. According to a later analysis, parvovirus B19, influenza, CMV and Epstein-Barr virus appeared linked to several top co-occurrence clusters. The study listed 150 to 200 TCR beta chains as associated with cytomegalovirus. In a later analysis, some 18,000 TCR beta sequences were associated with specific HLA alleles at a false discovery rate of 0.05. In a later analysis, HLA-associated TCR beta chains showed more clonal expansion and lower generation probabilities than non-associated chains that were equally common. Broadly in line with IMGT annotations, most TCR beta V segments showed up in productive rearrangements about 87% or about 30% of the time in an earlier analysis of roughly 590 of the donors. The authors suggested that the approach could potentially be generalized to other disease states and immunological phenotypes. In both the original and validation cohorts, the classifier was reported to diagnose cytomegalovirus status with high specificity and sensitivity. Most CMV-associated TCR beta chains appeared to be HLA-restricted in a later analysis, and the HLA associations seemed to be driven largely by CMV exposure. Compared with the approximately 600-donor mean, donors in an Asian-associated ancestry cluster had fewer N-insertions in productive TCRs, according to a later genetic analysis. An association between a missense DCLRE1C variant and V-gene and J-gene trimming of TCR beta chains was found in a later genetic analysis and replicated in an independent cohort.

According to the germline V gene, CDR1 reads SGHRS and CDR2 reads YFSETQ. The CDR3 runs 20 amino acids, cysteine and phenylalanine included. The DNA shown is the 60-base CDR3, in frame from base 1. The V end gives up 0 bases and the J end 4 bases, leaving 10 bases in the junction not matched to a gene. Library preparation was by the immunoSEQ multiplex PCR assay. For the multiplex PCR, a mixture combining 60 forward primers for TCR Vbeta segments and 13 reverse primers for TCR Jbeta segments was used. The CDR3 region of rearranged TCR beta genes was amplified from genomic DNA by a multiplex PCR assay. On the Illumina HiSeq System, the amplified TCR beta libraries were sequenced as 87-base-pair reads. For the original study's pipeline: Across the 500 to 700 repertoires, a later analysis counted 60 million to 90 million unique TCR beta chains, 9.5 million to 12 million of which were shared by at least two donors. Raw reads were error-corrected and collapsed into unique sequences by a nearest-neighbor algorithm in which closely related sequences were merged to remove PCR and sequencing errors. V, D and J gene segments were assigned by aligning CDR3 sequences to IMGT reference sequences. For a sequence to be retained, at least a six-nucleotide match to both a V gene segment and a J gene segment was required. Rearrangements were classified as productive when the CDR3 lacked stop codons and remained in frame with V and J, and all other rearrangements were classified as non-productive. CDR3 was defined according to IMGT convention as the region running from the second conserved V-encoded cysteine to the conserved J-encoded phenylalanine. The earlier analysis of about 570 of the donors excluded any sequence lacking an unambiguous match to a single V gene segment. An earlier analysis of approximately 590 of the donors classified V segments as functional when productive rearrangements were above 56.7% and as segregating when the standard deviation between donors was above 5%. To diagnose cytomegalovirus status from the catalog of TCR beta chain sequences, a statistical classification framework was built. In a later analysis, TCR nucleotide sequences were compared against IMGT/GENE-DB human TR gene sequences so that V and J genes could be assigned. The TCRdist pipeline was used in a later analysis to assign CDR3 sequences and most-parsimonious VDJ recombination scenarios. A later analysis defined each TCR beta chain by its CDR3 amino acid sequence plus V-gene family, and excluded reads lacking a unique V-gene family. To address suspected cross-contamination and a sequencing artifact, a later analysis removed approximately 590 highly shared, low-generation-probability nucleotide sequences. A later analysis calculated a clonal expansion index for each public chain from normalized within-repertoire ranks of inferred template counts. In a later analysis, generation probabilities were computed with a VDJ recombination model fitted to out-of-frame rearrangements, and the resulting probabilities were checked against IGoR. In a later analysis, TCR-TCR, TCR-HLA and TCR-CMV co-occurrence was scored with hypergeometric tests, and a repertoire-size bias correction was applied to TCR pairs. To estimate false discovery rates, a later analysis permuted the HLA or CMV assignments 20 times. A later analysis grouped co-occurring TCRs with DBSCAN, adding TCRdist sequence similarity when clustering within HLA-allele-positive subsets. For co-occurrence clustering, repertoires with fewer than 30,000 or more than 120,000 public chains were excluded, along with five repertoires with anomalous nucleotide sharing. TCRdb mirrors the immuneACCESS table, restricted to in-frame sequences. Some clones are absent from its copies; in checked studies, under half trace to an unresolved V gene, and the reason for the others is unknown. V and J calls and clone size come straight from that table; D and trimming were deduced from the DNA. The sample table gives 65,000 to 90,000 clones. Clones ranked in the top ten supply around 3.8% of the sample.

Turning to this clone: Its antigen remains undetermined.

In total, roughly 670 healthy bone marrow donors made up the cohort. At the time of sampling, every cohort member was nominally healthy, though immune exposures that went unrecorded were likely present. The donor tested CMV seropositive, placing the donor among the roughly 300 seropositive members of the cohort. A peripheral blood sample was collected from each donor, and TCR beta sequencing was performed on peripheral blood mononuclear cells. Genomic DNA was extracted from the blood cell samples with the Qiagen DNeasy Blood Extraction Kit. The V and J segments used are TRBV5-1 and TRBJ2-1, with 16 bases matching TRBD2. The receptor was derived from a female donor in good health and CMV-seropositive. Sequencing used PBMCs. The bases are TGCGCCAGCAGCTTGGGGTCGGGACTAGCGGGAGGGCACGCATACAATGAGCAGTTCTTC. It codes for CASSLGSGLAGGHAYNEQFF. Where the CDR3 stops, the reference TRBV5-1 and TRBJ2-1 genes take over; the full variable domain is KAGVTQTPRYLIKTRGQQVTLSCSPISGHRSVSWYQQTPGQGLQFLFEYFSETQRNKGNFPGRFSGRQFSNSRSEMNVSTLELGDSALYLCASSLGSGLAGGHAYNEQFFGPGTRLTVL.